This T cell receptor (beta chain) was identified during a study of blood T cell repertoires in COVID-19. Study overall: COVID-19 samples from acute and convalescent phases originated in the United States, Italy and Spain.

There are 14 residues in the CDR3. CDR1 is LNHDA and CDR2 is SQIVND in the germline V gene (reference sequence). The junction had 5 bases not matched to a gene; V was cut back by 6 bases and J by 3 bases. Study processing details: Amplification from reference gene primers served as the basis for estimated nucleated cell counts. Only in-frame clones appear in the TCRdb table, and some are missing; sequencing was by immunoSEQ multiplex PCR. V, J and clone size were drawn from that table, and D and trimming were deduced from the DNA. The sample records 45,000 or so clones, around 90% being singletons. Material: peripheral blood. This clonotype originated in a woman older than 75 with active COVID-19. The rearrangement uses TRBV19 and TRBJ2-5, with 9 bases that match TRBD1. CDR3 loop: CASRQDRGKETQYF. CDR3 bases: TGTGCCAGTAGACAGGACAGGGGAAAAGAGACCCAGTACTTC.